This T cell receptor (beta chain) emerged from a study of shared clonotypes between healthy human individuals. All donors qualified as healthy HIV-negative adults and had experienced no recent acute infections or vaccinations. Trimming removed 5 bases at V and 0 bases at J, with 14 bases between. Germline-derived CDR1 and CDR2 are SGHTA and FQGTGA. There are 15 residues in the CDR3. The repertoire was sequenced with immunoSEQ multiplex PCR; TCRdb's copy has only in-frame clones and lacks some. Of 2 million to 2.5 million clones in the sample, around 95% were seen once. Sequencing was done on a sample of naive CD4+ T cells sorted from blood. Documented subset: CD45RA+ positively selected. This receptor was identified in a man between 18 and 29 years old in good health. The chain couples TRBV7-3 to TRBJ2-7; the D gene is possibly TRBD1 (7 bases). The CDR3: CASSPQGGSSYEQYF. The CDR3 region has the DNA TGTGCCAGCAGCCCCCAGGGGGGAAGCTCCTACGAGCAGTACTTC. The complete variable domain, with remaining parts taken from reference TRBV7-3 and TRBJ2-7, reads GAGVSQTPSNKVTEKGKYVELRCDPISGHTALYWYRQSLGQGPEFLIYFQGTGAADDSGLPNDRFFAVRPEGSVSTLKIQRTERGDSAVYLCASSPQGGSSYEQYFGPGTRLTVT.